The T cell receptor beta chain under discussion was sequenced for a study of technical replicates of blood from a handful of donors (dated by TCRdb to 2017 to 2019). Library generation was performed with the immunoSEQ multiplex PCR assay. The immuneACCESS repertoire file appears here via TCRdb, limited to in-frame rearrangements. These files lack a portion of the clones; in checked studies, under half of the deficit traces to unresolved V genes, and the cause of the others is not known. This sample lists fewer than 90,000 clones; 94% were detected once. The ten largest clones capture around 0.25% of the sample. Trimming takes 5 bases from V and 4 bases from J, and the germline ends sit 15 bases apart. From the cysteine through the phenylalanine, the CDR3 covers 15 amino acids. Left in the record is the CDR3 DNA by itself, 45 bases read in frame from the first base. The germline V gene yields SGHTA for CDR1 and FQGNSA for CDR2.

A remark on this clone: Its specific antigen is unknown. Base qualities are not recorded, but no much larger clone differs from it by a single base.

The rearranged chain carries TRBV7-2 and TRBJ1-5; a tentative D call is TRBD1 (5 bases match). The sequence came from a human donor in good health. Sequencing was done on a sample of T cells isolated from PBMCs. The CDR3 in this case is CASSPGGGGNQPQHF. The DNA reads TGTGCCAGCAGCCCCGGTGGGGGGGGAAATCAGCCCCAGCATTTT. With all but the CDR3 taken from the reference TRBV7-2 and TRBJ1-5 genes, the full variable domain is: GAGVSQSPSNKVTEKGKDVELRCDPISGHTALYWYRQSLGQGLEFLIYFQGNSAPDKSGLPSDRFSAERTGGSVSTLTIQRTQQEDSAVYLCASSPGGGGNQPQHFGDGTRLSIL.